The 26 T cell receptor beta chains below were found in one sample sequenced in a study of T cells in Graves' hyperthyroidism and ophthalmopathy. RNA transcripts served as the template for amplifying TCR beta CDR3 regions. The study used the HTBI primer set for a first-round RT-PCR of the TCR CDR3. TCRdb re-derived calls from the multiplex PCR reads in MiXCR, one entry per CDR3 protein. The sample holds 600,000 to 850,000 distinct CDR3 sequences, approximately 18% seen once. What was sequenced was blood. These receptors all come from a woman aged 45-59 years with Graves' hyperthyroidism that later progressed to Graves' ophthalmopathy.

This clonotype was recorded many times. Here the CDR3 reads CSASGELAGGSGETQYF. CDR3 DNA sequence: TGCAGTGCTAGTGGGGAACTAGCGGGGGGGTCAGGGGAGACCCAGTACTTC. The genes are TRBV20-1 and TRBJ2-5; 13 bases are a match to TRBD2. The J segment lost 5 bases and the V segment lost 3 bases, leaving 12 bases of the junction unmatched. Germline loops: CDR1 DFQATT, CDR2 SNEGSKA (reference sequence). The CDR3 is 17 residues long.

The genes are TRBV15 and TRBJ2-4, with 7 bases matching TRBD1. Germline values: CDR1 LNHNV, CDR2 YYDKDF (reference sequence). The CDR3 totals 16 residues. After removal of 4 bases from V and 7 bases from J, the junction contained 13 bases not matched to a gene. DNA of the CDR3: TGTGCCACCAGCACCCTTGATTACAGGGGAACGAACATTCAGTACTTC. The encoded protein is CATSTLDYRGTNIQYF.

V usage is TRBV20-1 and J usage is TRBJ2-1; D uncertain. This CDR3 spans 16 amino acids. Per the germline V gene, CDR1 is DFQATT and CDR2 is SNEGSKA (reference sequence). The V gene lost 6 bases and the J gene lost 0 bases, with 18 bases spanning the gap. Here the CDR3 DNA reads TGCAGTGCCCCAGCCCGACTCCTACCCTCCTACAATGAGCAGTTCTTC. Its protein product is CSAPARLLPSYNEQFF.

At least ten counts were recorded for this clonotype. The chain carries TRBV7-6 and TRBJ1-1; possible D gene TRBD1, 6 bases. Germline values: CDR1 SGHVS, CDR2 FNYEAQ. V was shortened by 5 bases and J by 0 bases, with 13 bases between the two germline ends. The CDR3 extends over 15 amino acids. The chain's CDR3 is CASSPQQGMNTEAFF. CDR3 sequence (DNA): TGTGCCAGCAGCCCTCAACAGGGCATGAACACTGAAGCTTTCTTT.

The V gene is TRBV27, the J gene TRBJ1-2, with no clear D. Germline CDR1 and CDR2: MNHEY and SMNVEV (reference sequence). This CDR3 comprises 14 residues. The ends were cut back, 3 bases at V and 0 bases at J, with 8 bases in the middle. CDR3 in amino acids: CASSFSPANYGYTF. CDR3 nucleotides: TGTGCCAGCAGTTTTTCCCCAGCTAACTATGGCTACACCTTC.

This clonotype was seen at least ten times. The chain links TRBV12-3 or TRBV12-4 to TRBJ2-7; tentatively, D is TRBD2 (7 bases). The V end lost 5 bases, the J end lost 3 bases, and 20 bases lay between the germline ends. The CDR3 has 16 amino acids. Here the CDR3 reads CASSGRGTRTYYEQYF. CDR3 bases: TGTGCCAGCAGTGGGCGGGGGACAAGGACTTACTACGAGCAGTACTTC.

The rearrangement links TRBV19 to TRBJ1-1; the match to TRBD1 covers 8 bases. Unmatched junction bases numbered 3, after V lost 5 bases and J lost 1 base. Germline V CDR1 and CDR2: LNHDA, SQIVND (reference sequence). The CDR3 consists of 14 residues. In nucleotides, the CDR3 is TGTGCCAGTAGTGCGGACAGGGAGAACACTGAAGCTTTCTTT. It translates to CASSADRENTEAFF.

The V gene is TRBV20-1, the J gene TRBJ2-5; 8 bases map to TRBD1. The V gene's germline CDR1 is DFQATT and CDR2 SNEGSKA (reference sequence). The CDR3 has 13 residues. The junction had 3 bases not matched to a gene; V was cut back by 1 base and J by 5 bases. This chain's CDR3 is CSARGQGLETQYF. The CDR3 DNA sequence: TGCAGTGCTAGAGGACAGGGGTTGGAGACCCAGTACTTC.

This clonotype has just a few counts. The CDR3 sequence: CAWGRGGPETQYF. The DNA of the CDR3 is TGTGCCTGGGGGCGGGGGGGCCCAGAGACCCAGTACTTC. J is TRBJ2-5 and V is TRBV30; 9 bases agree with TRBD2. V gave up 5 bases and J gave up 4 bases; unmatched junction bases: 5. Germline V CDR1 and CDR2: GTSNPN, SVGIG (reference sequence). The CDR3 has 13 residues.

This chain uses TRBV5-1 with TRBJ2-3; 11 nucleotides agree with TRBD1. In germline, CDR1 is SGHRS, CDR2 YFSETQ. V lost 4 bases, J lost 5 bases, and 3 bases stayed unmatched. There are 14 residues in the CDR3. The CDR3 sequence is CASSAGQGGDTQYF. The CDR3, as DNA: TGCGCCAGCAGCGCGGGACAGGGGGGAGATACGCAGTATTTT.

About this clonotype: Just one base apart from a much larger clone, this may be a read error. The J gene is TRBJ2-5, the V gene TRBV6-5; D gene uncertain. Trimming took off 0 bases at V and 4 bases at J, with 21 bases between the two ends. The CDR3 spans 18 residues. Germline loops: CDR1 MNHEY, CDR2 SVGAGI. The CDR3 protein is CASSYSISILGSRETQYF. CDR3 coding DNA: TGTGCCAGCAGTTACTCGATTTCGATTTTGGGGTCCCGAGAGACCCAGTACTTC.

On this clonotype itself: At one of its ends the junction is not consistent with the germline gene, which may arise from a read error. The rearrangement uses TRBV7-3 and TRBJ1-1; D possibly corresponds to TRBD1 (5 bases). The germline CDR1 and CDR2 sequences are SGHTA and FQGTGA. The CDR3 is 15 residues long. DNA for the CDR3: TGTGCCAGCAGCTCCCACGGGGCGAGTAACACTGGAGCTTTCTTT. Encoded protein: CASSSHGASNTGAFF.

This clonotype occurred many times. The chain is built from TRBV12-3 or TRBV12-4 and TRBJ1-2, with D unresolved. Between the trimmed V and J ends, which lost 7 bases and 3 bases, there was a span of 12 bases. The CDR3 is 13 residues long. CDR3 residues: CASTHGLDYGYTF. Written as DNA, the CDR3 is TGTGCCAGCACCCATGGTTTAGACTATGGCTACACCTTC.

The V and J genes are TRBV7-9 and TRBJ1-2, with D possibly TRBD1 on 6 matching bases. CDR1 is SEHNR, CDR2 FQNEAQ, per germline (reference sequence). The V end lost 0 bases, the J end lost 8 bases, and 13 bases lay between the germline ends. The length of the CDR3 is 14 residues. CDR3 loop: CASSLAPGVLGYTF. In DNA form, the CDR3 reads TGTGCCAGCAGCTTAGCCCCAGGGGTCTTAGGCTACACCTTC.

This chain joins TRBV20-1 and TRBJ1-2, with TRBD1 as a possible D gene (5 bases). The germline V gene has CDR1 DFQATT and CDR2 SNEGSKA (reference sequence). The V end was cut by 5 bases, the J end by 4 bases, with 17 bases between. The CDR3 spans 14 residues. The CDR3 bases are TGCAGTGCTCGGGACCCCCTTCGGGGCTATGGCTACACCTTC. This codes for CSARDPLRGYGYTF.

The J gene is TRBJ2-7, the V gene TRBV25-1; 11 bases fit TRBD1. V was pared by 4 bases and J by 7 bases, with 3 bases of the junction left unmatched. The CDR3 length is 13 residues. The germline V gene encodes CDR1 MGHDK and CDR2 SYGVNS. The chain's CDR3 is CASSGTGGREQYF. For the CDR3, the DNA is TGTGCCAGCAGTGGGACAGGGGGCCGGGAGCAGTACTTC.

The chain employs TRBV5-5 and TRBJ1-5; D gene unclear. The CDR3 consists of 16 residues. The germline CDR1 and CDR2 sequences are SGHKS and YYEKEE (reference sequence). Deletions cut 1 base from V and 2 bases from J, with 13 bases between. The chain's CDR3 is CASSLSIASGNQPQHF. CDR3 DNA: TGTGCCAGCAGCTTGAGTATAGCCAGCGGCAATCAGCCCCAGCATTTT. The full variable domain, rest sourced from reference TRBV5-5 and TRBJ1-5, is DAGVTQSPTHLIKTRGQQVTLRCSPISGHKSVSWYQQVLGQGPQFIFQYYEKEERGRGNFPDRFSARQFPNYSSELNVNALLLGDSALYLCASSLSIASGNQPQHFGDGTRLSIL.

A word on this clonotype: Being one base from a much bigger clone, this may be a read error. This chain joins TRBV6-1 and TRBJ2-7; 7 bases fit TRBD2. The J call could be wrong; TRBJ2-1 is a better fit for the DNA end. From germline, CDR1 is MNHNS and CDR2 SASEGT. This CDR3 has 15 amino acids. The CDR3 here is CASNPSSGFSYEQFF. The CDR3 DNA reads TGTGCCAGCAACCCTTCTAGCGGTTTCTCCTACGAGCAGTTCTTC.

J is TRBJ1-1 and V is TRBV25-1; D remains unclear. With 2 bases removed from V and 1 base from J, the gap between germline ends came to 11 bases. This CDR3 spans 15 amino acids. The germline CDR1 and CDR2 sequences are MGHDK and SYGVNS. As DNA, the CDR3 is TGTGCCAGCAGTGAACAAATGGGCCCGAACACTGAAGCTTTCTTT. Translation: CASSEQMGPNTEAFF.

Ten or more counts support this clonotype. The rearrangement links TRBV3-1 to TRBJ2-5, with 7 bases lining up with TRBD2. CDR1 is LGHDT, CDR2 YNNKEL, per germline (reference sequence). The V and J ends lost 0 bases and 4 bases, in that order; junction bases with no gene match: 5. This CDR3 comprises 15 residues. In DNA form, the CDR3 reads TGTGCCAGCAGCCAAGATATATCGGGGGGAGAGACCCAGTACTTC. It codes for CASSQDISGGETQYF.

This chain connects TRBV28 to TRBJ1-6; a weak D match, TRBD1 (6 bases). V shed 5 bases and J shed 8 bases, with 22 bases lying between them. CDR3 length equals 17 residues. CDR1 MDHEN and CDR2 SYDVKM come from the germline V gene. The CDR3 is CASSPGGGTYRHSPLHF. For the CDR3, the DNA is TGTGCCAGCAGTCCCGGGGGCGGAACGTACAGGCATTCACCCCTCCACTTT.

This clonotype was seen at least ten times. CDR3 loop: CASSLTRNSNQPQHF. In DNA, the CDR3 is TGTGCCAGCAGTTTAACTCGGAATAGCAATCAGCCCCAGCATTTT. J is TRBJ1-5 and V is TRBV12-3 or TRBV12-4; D is uncertain. The CDR3 runs to 15 residues. V was shortened by 2 bases and J by 0 bases, with 8 bases between the two germline ends.

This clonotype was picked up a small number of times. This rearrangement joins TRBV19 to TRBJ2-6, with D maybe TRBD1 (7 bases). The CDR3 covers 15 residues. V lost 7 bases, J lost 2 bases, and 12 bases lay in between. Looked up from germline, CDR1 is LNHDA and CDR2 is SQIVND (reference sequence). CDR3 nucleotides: TGTGCCAGTACACAGGGGAGGCCTGGGGCCAACGTCCTGACTTTC. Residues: CASTQGRPGANVLTF.

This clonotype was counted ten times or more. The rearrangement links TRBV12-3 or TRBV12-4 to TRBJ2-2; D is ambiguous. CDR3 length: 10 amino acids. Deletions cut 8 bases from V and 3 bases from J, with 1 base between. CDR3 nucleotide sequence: TGTGCCAGCTACACCGGGGAGCTGTTTTTT. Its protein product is CASYTGELFF.

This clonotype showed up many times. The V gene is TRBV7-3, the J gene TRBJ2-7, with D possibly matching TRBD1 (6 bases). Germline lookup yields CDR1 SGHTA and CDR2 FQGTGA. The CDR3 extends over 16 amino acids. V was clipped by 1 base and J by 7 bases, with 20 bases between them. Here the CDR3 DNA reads TGTGCCAGCAGCTTAATTAGAACAGGGTGTTCGGGAGAGCAGTACTTC. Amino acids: CASSLIRTGCSGEQYF.

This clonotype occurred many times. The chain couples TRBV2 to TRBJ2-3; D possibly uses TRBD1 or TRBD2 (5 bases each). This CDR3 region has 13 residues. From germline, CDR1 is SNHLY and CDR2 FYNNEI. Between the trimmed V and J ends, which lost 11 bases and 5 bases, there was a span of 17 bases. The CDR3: CAARGSQGDTQYF. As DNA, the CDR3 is TGTGCCGCGAGGGGTTCACAAGGAGATACGCAGTATTTT. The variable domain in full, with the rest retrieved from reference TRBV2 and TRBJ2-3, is EPEVTQTPSHQVTQMGQEVILRCVPISNHLYFYWYRQILGQKVEFLVSFYNNEISEKSEIFDDQFSVERPDGSNFTLKIRSTKLEDSAMYFCAARGSQGDTQYFGPGTRLTVL.